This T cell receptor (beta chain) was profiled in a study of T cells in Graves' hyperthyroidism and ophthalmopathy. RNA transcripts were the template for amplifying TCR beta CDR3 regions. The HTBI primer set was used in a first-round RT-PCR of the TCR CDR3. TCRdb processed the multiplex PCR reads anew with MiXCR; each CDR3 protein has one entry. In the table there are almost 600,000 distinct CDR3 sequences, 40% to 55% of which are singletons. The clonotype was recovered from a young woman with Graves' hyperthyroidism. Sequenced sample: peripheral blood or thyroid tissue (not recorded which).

CDR3 sequence: CASSSLVTYNEQFF. Here the CDR3 DNA reads TGTGCCAGTAGTTCACTAGTAACCTACAATGAGCAGTTCTTC. The chain has TRBV19 and TRBJ2-1, with a possible D match to TRBD2 (5 bases). This CDR3 is built from 14 residues. The V end lost 5 bases, the J end lost 2 bases, and 10 bases lay between the germline ends. Germline assignment: CDR1 LNHDA and CDR2 SQIVND (reference sequence).